This T cell receptor beta chain emerged from a study of T cell repertoires in cytomegalovirus infection. Study as a whole: Public TCR beta signatures were indicative of both CMV infection and a matching HLA type.

In this sample, this clonotype turned up a few times. As yet, its antigen is unknown. The germline gives CDR1 MNHNS, CDR2 SASEGT. The CDR3 extends over 12 amino acids. V shed 2 bases and J shed 12 bases, with 11 bases lying between them. TCRdb reprocessed the reads with MiXCR, giving one entry per CDR3 protein. The table has roughly 700,000 distinct CDR3 sequences, roughly 30% seen once. The rearrangement joins TRBV6-1 to TRBJ2-1; D is possibly TRBD1 (6 bases). This TCR was sampled from a human donor in good health (CMV status not recorded). Some clones in this sample may be carry-over from other donors' samples. The source was cultured PBMCs, collected from culture after CMV antigen stimulation. CDR3 DNA sequence: TGTGCCAGCAGTGAAAAGGGCAGGGGGCAGTTCTTC. Protein product: CASSEKGRGQFF.